This T cell receptor beta chain was recovered during a study of T cells in Graves' hyperthyroidism and ophthalmopathy. Whole-study results and caveats: Peripheral blood also featured most of the thyroid clonotypes expanded above 0.001. A 13 V-J signature model discriminated ophthalmopathy versus stable hyperthyroidism.

Using RNA transcripts as the source, TCR beta CDR3 regions were amplified. In the first-round RT-PCR of the TCR CDR3, the HTBI primer set was used. TCRdb redid the calling of the multiplex PCR reads with MiXCR, one entry per CDR3 protein. The data hold about 130,000 distinct CDR3 sequences, with approximately 24% observed a single time. Each diagnosis was grounded in clinical symptoms, serum thyroxine and TRAb, thyroid ultrasound, and orbital computed tomography. Concerning this clonotype itself: The antigen remains undetermined.

J lost 8 bases, V lost 5 bases, and 16 bases had no gene match. Germline-derived CDR1 and CDR2 are SGHRS and YFSETQ. This CDR3 has 16 residues. This chain links TRBV5-1 with TRBJ2-1; TRBD2 aligns across 7 bases. The sample taken for sequencing was blood. The TCR comes from a woman between 45 and 60 years old with Graves' hyperthyroidism that later progressed to Graves' ophthalmopathy. The CDR3 DNA follows: TGCGCCAGCAGACGGGAGGCGGGGCCGACCGGCGATGAGCAGTTCTTC. Residues: CASRREAGPTGDEQFF.